Shown below are 23 T cell receptor beta chains from a single sample sequenced in a study of tissue T cells after allogeneic stem cell transplantation. Time point defined: mouse harvest day 7 after allogeneic transplant. Each mouse received 10^7 T-cell-depleted marrow cells plus 10^6 splenic CD5+ T cells by tail vein. Profiled with immunoSEQ multiplex PCR; TCRdb holds only in-frame clones, not every one. This repertoire shows several thousand clones, roughly 44% found once; its top ten account for 1.4% to 1.5%. Sequences were obtained from skin. Every receptor here comes from a female BALB/c mouse given C57BL/6 T cells with graft-versus-host disease after an allogeneic hematopoietic cell transplant.

Concerning this clone: The gene names given are mouse names. Sequencing ends 1 residue short of the CDR3 end; the germline J gene provides the rest. The V and J genes are TRBV3 and TRBJ1-1, with 7 bases fitting TRBD1. This CDR3 comprises 14 residues. The germline CDR1 and CDR2 sequences are SNHLY and FYNGKV (reference sequence). The J segment lost 3 bases and the V segment lost 2 bases, leaving 3 bases of the junction unmatched. CDR3 sequence reads: CASSLKQGYTEVFF. The sequenced CDR3 bases are TGTGCCAGCAGCTTAAAACAGGGGTACACAGAAGTCTTC. Drawing the rest from reference TRBV3 and TRBJ1-1, the complete variable domain is GPKVLQIPSHQIIDMGQMVTLNCDPVSNHLYFYWYKQILGQQMEFLVNFYNGKVMEKSKLFKDQFSVERPDGSYFTLKIQPTALEDSAVYFCASSLKQGYTEVFFGKGTRLTVV.

Concerning this clone: Gene labels here are mouse ones. The read ends 1 residue early relative to the CDR3; the germline J gene fills the gap. V and J are TRBV26 and TRBJ1-4; D remains unclear. From germline, CDR1 is KGHPV and CDR2 FQNQEV (reference sequence). CDR3 length equals 12 residues. Trimming left V 8 bases short and J 2 bases short, with 6 bases between. The CDR3 sequence is CASAGSNERLFF. The sequenced part of the CDR3 DNA is TGTGCCAGCGCGGGGTCCAACGAAAGATTATTT.

With respect to this clone: Gene and germline names: mouse. The observed sequence ends 1 residue before the CDR3 terminus, with the missing tail filled in from the germline J gene. This rearrangement joins TRBV26 to TRBJ2-2, with D possibly TRBD1 on 6 matching bases. The CDR3 extends over 13 amino acids. CDR1 and CDR2 from the germline V gene are KGHPV and FQNQEV (reference sequence). V lost 9 bases, J lost 0 bases, and 8 bases lay in between. The CDR3 DNA, read in part, is TGTGCCAGTACAGGGTCAAACACCGGGCAGCTCTAC. Protein sequence: CASTGSNTGQLY. In full, the CDR3 is CASTGSNTGQLYF.

Comment on this clone: Any gene name here is a mouse gene name. The CDR3 end falls 1 residue outside the read, so it is completed with the germline J gene. The chain couples TRBV4 to TRBJ1-1, with TRBD1 matching over 8 bases. The germline CDR1 and CDR2 sequences are LGHDT and YNNKQL (reference sequence). The CDR3 runs to 14 residues. With 3 bases clipped from V and 4 bases from J, the junction kept 4 bases outside the gene matches. The CDR3 spells CASSYRGLGTEVFF. CDR3 DNA (partial): TGTGCCAGCAGCTACAGGGGGCTGGGCACAGAAGTCTTC.

On this clone itself: Gene labels here are mouse ones. The missing CDR3 end, 1 residue past where the read stops, is filled in from the germline J gene. This chain connects TRBV3 to TRBJ2-5; 7 bases agree with TRBD2. The length of the CDR3 is 14 residues. V shed 5 bases and J 3 bases; nucleotides not matched to a gene: 5. Germline CDR1 reads SNHLY; CDR2 reads FYNGKV (reference sequence). CDR3 protein: CASSPNWGQDTQYF. Incomplete CDR3 DNA: TGTGCCAGCAGCCCCAACTGGGGTCAAGACACCCAGTAC.

Remarks on this clone: Genes and germline are mouse. The CDR3 loop reads CASRSYEQYF. The sequenced CDR3 bases are TGTGCCAGCAGGAGTTATGAACAGTAC. J is TRBJ2-7 and V is TRBV13-1, with D unresolved. The read is 1 residue too short to cover the CDR3 end, so that end is filled in from the germline J gene. The length of the CDR3 is 10 residues. Germline CDR1 is NSHNY and CDR2 is SYGAGN. The germline V and J ends were trimmed by 5 bases and 4 bases, with 4 bases remaining between them.

Concerning this clone: These gene names are mouse names. The read ends 1 residue shy of where the CDR3 ends; the end is completed using the germline J gene. V is TRBV16 and J is TRBJ2-7; either TRBD1 or TRBD2 may fit D (6 bases each). This CDR3 has 13 amino acids. The V and J ends lost 6 bases and 3 bases respectively, with 12 bases between them. CDR1 and CDR2 from the germline V gene are SGHSA and FRNQAP. CDR3 DNA, as far as it was read: TGTGCAAGCAGGAGAGGGGGGAACTATGAACAGTAC. Translating it yields CASRRGGNYEQY. The CDR3, in full, reads CASRRGGNYEQYF.

This clone has just a few counts. The genes and germline here are from mouse. The read ends 1 residue early relative to the CDR3; the germline J gene fills the gap. This chain links TRBV23 with TRBJ1-1; the D call TRBD1 from the table was never checked on the DNA. The CDR3 runs 14 residues. Germline assignment: CDR1 KGHTA and CDR2 FQNQQP. The CDR3 protein is CSSSRGTTNTEVFF. CDR3 DNA (partial): TGCTCCAGCAGTCGAGGGACAACAAACACAGAAGTCTTC.

As to this clone: Gene names denote mouse genes. The read comes to an end 1 residue before the CDR3 does, leaving the germline J gene to fill in the end. The rearrangement uses TRBV26 and TRBJ2-5, with TRBD2 matching 8 bases. The CDR3 contains 14 residues. CDR1 is KGHPV, CDR2 FQNQEV, per germline (reference sequence). The V and J ends lost 6 bases and 6 bases, in that order; junction bases with no gene match: 8. The DNA read from the CDR3 is TGTGCCAGCAGCCTGGGGGGAAGTGGGGACACCCAGTAC. Protein product: CASSLGGSGDTQY. The full CDR3 protein is CASSLGGSGDTQYF.

For this clone: Gene names and germline refer to mouse. The read terminates 1 residue ahead of where the CDR3 ends, so the germline J gene completes it. The J gene is TRBJ1-4, the V gene TRBV19; tentative D call: TRBD1 (5 bases). The CDR3 spans 15 residues. Germline assignment: CDR1 FNHDT and CDR2 SITEND (reference sequence). V was cut by 2 bases and J by 0 bases, with 8 bases left in between. The CDR3 sequence: CASSMRGVSNERLFF. The CDR3 bases that were read are TGTGCCAGCAGTATGCGGGGGGTTTCCAACGAAAGATTATTT.

A note on this clone: Gene names and germline match the mouse. Read data end 1 residue before the CDR3 end; the end is taken from the germline J gene. The gene calls are TRBV3 and TRBJ1-4; D is uncertain. CDR1 and CDR2 from the germline V gene are SNHLY and FYNGKV (reference sequence). The CDR3 is 14 residues long. Trimming removed 3 bases at V and 0 bases at J, with 5 bases between. CDR3 bases read: TGTGCCAGCAGCTTGGGGTTTTCCAACGAAAGATTATTT. The encoded protein is CASSLGFSNERLF. The full CDR3 reads CASSLGFSNERLFF.

Turning to this clone: Each gene name is a mouse one. The sequenced fragment ends 1 residue before the CDR3 boundary, so the rest is inferred from the germline J gene. V and J are TRBV13-2 and TRBJ2-2; 7 bases are shared with TRBD2. The CDR3 spans 15 residues. V trimming: 3 bases; J trimming: 4 bases; junction bases outside the gene matches: 6. In germline, CDR1 is NNHNN, CDR2 SYGAGS (reference sequence). The CDR3 reads CASGVRGGGTGQLYF. The part of the CDR3 DNA that was read is TGTGCCAGCGGTGTCCGGGGGGGAGGCACCGGGCAGCTCTAC.

This clone was observed a few times. The germline and genes are mouse ones. With the read ending 1 residue before the CDR3 end, the germline J gene is used to fill in that end. The same CDR3 is also encoded by other DNA sequences in this sample. The gene calls are TRBV26 and TRBJ1-3; D not certain. The V end lost 2 bases, the J end lost 8 bases, and 4 bases lay between the germline ends. In germline, CDR1 is KGHPV, CDR2 FQNQEV (reference sequence). CDR3 length: 11 amino acids. The part of the CDR3 DNA that was read is TGTGCCAGCAGTCTGGGGGATACGCTCTAT. Amino acid sequence: CASSLGDTLY. The entire CDR3 protein reads CASSLGDTLYF.

In regard to this clone: Genes and germline are mouse. The missing CDR3 end, 1 residue past where the read stops, is filled in from the germline J gene. The chain has TRBV15 and TRBJ2-1; 9 positions agree with TRBD2. Germline V gene data show CDR1 as SGHND and CDR2 as FRSKSL. J gave up 1 base and V 3 bases, and 1 base lay outside the gene matches. The CDR3 has 15 amino acids. The sequenced part of the CDR3 DNA is TGTGCCAGCAGTTTGCTGGGGGGGAACTATGCTGAGCAGTTC. Protein product: CASSLLGGNYAEQF. The entire CDR3 protein is CASSLLGGNYAEQFF.

This clone was recorded a few times. Genes and germline come from the mouse. The CDR3 reads CASSFRQGEQYF. The DNA read from the CDR3 is TGTGCCAGCAGTTTTCGACAGGGAGAACAGTAC. V gene TRBV24 combines with J gene TRBJ2-7; 7 nucleotides agree with TRBD1. The read gets to within 1 residue of the CDR3 end, and the germline J gene fills in the rest. CDR3 size: 12 residues. With 5 bases clipped from V and 7 bases from J, the junction kept 5 bases outside the gene matches. Germline loops: CDR1 KGHTA, CDR2 FRNEEI.

About this clone itself: Gene labels here are mouse ones. With the read ending 1 residue before the CDR3 end, the germline J gene is used to fill in that end. The J gene is TRBJ1-1, the V gene TRBV2, with D tentatively TRBD1 (6 bases). The CDR3 runs 15 residues. V lost 0 bases and J lost 1, with 9 bases in between. Germline V CDR1 and CDR2: LGHNA, YSYQKL. Partial CDR3 DNA: TGTGCCAGCAGCCAAGAACAGGGAAGAAACACAGAAGTCTTC. As protein: CASSQEQGRNTEVF. The whole CDR3 protein is CASSQEQGRNTEVFF.

A remark on this clone: Here the gene names and germline are mouse. The CDR3 end lies 1 residue beyond the end of the read and is filled in from the germline J gene. This rearrangement joins TRBV23 to TRBJ1-1; the table's D call, TRBD1, has no DNA check behind it. Looked up from germline, CDR1 is KGHTA and CDR2 is FQNQQP. CDR3 length equals 14 residues. CDR3 amino acids: CSSSQVPGGTEVFF. The CDR3 bases that were read are TGCTCCAGCAGTCAAGTGCCAGGGGGCACAGAAGTCTTC. Variable domain in full (rest from reference TRBV23 and TRBJ1-1): DAAVTQKPRYLIKMKGQEAEMKCIPEKGHTAVFWYQQKQSKELKFLIYFQNQQPLDQIDMVKERFSAVCPSSSLCSLGIRTCEAEDSALYLCSSSQVPGGTEVFFGKGTRLTVV.

In regard to this clone: Genes and germline are mouse. The sequenced CDR3 bases are TGTGCCAGCAGCCAAGGGGGGCGCCCCAACGAAAGATTATTT. It specifies CASSQGGRPNERLF. The full CDR3 reads CASSQGGRPNERLFF. This sequence joins TRBV2 and TRBJ1-4; D might be TRBD1 (6 bases). The read ends 1 residue before the CDR3 terminus; that terminus is restored from the germline J gene. This CDR3 is built from 15 residues. Germline values: CDR1 LGHNA, CDR2 YSYQKL. Trimming pared 1 base from V and 3 bases from J, leaving 9 bases between.

Note on this clone: Gene names and germline refer to mouse. The DNA read from the CDR3 is TGCTCCAGCAGGACTGCTAGTGCAGAAACGCTGTAT. It specifies CSSRTASAETLY. The whole CDR3 reads CSSRTASAETLYF. J is TRBJ2-3 and V is TRBV23; no check of the table's D call, TRBD2, against the DNA was made. The CDR3 end falls 1 residue outside the read, so it is completed with the germline J gene. This CDR3 is built from 13 residues. Germline-derived CDR1 and CDR2 are KGHTA and FQNQQP.

Worth noting for this clone: Gene names and germline refer to mouse. Coverage ceases 1 residue before the CDR3 finishes, and the germline J gene fills in the end. J is TRBJ2-5 and V is TRBV26, with TRBD1 matching over 7 bases. The V and J ends lost 3 bases and 2 bases, in that order; junction bases with no gene match: 2. CDR3 size: 14 residues. The V gene's germline CDR1 is KGHPV and CDR2 FQNQEV (reference sequence). CDR3 bases read: TGTGCCAGCAGTCTCGGGACAGTCCAAGACACCCAGTAC. As protein: CASSLGTVQDTQY. The full CDR3 is CASSLGTVQDTQYF.

On this clone: Each gene name is a mouse one. The CDR3 extends 1 residue past the end of the read, so its final part is completed from the germline J gene. The chain combines TRBV16 with TRBJ1-4; D gene uncertain. The CDR3 extends over 13 amino acids. The germline V gene encodes CDR1 SGHSA and CDR2 FRNQAP. Trimming stripped 0 bases from V and 5 bases from J, with 4 bases between. The CDR3 bases that were read are TGTGCAAGCAGCTTAGATATGAACGAAAGATTATTT. It is translated as CASSLDMNERLF. In full, the CDR3 is CASSLDMNERLFF.

On this clone: Gene names denote mouse genes. The CDR3 end lies 1 residue beyond the end of the read and is filled in from the germline J gene. This chain connects TRBV1 to TRBJ2-1, with a weak D call TRBD1 (5 bases). The CDR3 covers 15 residues. Looked up from germline, CDR1 is NSQYPW and CDR2 is LRSPGD (reference sequence). Trimming stripped 0 bases from V and 3 bases from J, with 9 bases between. The part of the CDR3 DNA that was read is TGCACCTGCAGTGCAGAAGCCAGGGTCTATGCTGAGCAGTTC. This sequence encodes CTCSAEARVYAEQF. The CDR3, in full, reads CTCSAEARVYAEQFF.

Points on this clone: Mouse names are used for the genes. The read stops 1 residue short of the end of the CDR3; the missing end is completed from the germline J gene. V gene TRBV24 combines with J gene TRBJ2-7; 9 nucleotides align to TRBD2. CDR1 is KGHTA, CDR2 FRNEEI, per germline. The CDR3 is made up of 14 amino acids. The V and J ends lost 4 bases and 7 bases, in that order; junction bases with no gene match: 8. The part of the CDR3 DNA that was read is TGTGCCAGCAGTCCGAACTGGGGGGCAGGGGAACAGTAC. Translating gives CASSPNWGAGEQY. Given in full, the CDR3 is CASSPNWGAGEQYF.